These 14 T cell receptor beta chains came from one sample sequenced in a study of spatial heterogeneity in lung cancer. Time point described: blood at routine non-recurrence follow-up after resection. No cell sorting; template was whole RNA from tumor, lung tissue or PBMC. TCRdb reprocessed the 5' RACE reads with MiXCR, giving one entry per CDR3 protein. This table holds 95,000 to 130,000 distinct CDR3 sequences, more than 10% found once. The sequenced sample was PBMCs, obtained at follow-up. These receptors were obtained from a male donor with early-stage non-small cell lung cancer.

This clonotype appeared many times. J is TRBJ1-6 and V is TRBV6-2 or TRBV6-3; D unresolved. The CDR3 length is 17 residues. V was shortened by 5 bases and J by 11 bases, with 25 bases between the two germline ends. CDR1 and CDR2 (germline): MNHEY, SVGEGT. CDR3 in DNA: TGTGCCAGCAGTCTCGGGCGAAGGACCCAGCAGTTTCCACCCCTCCACTTT. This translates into CASSLGRRTQQFPPLHF.

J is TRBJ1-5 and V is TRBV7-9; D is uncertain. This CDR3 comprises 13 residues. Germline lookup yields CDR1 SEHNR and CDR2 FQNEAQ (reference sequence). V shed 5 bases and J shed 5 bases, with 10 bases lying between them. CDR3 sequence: CASSKDQYQPQHF. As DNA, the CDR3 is TGTGCCAGCAGCAAAGATCAGTATCAGCCCCAGCATTTT.

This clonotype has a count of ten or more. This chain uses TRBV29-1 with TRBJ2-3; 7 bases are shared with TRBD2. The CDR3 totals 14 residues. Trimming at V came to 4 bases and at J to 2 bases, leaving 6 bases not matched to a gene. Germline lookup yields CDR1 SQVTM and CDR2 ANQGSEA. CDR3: CSVGRGVNTDTQYF. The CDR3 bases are TGCAGCGTTGGACGGGGGGTTAACACAGATACGCAGTATTTT.

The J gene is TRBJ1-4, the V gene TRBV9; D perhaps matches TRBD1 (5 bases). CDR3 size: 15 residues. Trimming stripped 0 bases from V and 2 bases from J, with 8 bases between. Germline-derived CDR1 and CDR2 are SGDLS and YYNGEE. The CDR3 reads CASSVGGRTNEKLFF. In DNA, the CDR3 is TGTGCCAGCAGCGTAGGGGGACGGACTAATGAAAAACTGTTTTTT. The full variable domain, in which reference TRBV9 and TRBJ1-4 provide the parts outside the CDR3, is DSGVTQTPKHLITATGQRVTLRCSPRSGDLSVYWYQQSLDQGLQFLIQYYNGEERAKGNILERFSAQQFPDLHSELNLSSLELGDSALYFCASSVGGRTNEKLFFGSGTQLSVL.

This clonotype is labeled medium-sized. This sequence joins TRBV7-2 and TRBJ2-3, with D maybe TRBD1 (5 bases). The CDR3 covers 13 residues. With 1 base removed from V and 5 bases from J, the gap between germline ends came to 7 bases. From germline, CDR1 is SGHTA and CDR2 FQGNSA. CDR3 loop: CASSLGREDTQYF. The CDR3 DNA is TGTGCCAGCAGCTTAGGCAGGGAAGATACGCAGTATTTT.

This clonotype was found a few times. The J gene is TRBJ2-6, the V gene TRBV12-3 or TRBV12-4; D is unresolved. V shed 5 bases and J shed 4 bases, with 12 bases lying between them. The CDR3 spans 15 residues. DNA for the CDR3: TGTGCCAGCAGTGGCATCAGAGCGGGGGCCAACGTCCTGACTTTC. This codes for CASSGIRAGANVLTF.

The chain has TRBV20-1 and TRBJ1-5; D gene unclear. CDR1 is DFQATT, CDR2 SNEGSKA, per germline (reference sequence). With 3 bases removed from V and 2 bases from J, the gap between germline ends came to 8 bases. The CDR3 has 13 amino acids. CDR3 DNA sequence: TGCAGTGCTAGGCAACGGGGCAATCAGCCCCAGCATTTT. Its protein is CSARQRGNQPQHF.

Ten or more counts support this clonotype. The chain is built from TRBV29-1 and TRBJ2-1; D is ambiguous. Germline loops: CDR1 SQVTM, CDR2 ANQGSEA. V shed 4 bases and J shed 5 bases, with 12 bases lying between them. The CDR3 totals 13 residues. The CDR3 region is CSVGRQVNNEQFF. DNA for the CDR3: TGCAGCGTTGGCCGGCAGGTAAACAATGAGCAGTTCTTC.

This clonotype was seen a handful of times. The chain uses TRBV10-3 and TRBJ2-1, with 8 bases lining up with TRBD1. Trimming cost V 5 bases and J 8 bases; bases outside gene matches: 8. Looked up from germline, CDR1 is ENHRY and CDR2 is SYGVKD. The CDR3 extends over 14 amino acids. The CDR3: CAISSQGALDEQFF. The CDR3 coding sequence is TGTGCCATCAGTTCCCAGGGGGCGTTGGATGAGCAGTTCTTC.

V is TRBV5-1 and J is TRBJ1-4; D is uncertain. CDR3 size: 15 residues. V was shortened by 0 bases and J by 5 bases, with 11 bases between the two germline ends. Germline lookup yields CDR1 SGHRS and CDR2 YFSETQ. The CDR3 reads CASSLGSSGNEKLFF. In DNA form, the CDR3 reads TGCGCCAGCAGCTTGGGAAGCTCGGGCAATGAAAAACTGTTTTTT.

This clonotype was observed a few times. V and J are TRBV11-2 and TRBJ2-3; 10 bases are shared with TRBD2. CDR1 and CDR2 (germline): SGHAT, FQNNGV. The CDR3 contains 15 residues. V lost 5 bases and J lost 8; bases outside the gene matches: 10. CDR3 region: CASSPLAGPSGTQYF. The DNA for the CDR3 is TGTGCCAGCAGCCCACTAGCGGGGCCCTCGGGTACGCAGTATTTT.

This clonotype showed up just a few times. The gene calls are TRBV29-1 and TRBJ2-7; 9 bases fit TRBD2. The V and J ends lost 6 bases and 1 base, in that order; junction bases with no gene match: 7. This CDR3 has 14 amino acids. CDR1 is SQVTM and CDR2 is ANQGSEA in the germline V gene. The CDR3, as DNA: TGCAGCGTAGCAGCGGGGGGCCTTTCCTACGAGCAGTACTTC. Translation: CSVAAGGLSYEQYF.

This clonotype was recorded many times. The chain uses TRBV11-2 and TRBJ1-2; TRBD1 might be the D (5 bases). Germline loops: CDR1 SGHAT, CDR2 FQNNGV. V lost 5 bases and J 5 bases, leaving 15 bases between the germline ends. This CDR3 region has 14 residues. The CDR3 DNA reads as TGTGCCAGCAGCCAGGGTCAGTTAGGTTATGGCTACACCTTC. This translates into CASSQGQLGYGYTF. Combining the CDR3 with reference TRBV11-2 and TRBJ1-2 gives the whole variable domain EAGVAQSPRYKIIEKRQSVAFWCNPISGHATLYWYQQILGQGPKLLIQFQNNGVVDDSQLPKDRFSAERLKGVDSTLKIQPAKLEDSAVYLCASSQGQLGYGYTFGSGTRLTVV.

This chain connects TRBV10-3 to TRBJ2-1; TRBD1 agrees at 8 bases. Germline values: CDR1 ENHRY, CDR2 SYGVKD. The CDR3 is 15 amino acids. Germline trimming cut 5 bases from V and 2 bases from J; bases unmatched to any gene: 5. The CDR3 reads CAISPLQGAYNEQFF. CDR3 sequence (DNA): TGTGCCATCAGTCCTTTACAGGGGGCCTACAATGAGCAGTTCTTC.